These 9 T cell receptor beta chains were sequenced from one sample in a study of spatial heterogeneity in lung cancer. TCRdb itself ran the 5' RACE reads through MiXCR, one entry per CDR3 protein. Of over 50,000 distinct CDR3 sequences detected, 7.5% to 9% appear once; the ten largest clones hold about 15%. Time point: sample taken at primary tumor resection. Tumor, nontumor lung or frozen PBMC supplied whole RNA, sequenced without sorting. Sequencing used PBMCs, obtained at surgery. The origin of the receptors is a female donor with early-stage non-small cell lung cancer.

V usage is TRBV6-6 and J usage is TRBJ1-4, with D maybe TRBD1 (6 bases). V was trimmed by 6 bases and J by 4 bases, leaving 15 bases between them. This CDR3 has 15 residues. Germline loops: CDR1 MNHNY, CDR2 SVGAGI (reference sequence). Here the CDR3 DNA reads TGTGCCAGCAGACCACAGGGCGGGGGTAATGAAAAACTGTTTTTT. Translation: CASRPQGGGNEKLFF.

In its sample, this clonotype was seen a few times. The chain carries TRBV7-3 and TRBJ2-2, with D unclear. The germline V gene has CDR1 SGHTA and CDR2 FQGTGA. CDR3 length: 16 amino acids. The V end lost 2 bases, the J end lost 4 bases, and 14 bases lay between the germline ends. The CDR3 loop reads CASSLDVLMRTGELFF. CDR3 in DNA: TGTGCCAGCAGCTTAGACGTCCTCATGCGCACCGGGGAGCTGTTTTTT.

A note on this clonotype: It may be a read error: a sequence one base away is much more abundant. The V and J genes are TRBV5-1 and TRBJ1-1; D unresolved. Germline V CDR1 and CDR2: SGHRS, YFSETQ. The CDR3 covers 13 residues. The CDR3: CASSLEVSTETFF. CDR3 in DNA: TGCGCCAGCAGCTTGGAGGTGAGCACTGAAACTTTCTTT.

At least ten counts were recorded for this clonotype. The chain has TRBV3-1 and TRBJ2-5; D is unclear. Germline CDR1 reads LGHDT; CDR2 reads YNNKEL (reference sequence). Trimming took 7 bases from V and 2 from J, leaving 11 bases between them. This CDR3 contains 13 residues. In DNA form, the CDR3 reads TGTGCCAGCACGGATCGGGCACAAGAGACCCAGTACTTC. Amino acid sequence: CASTDRAQETQYF.

On this clonotype: Germline is not matched at one junction end, which may reflect a read error. V is TRBV18 and J is TRBJ2-2; TRBD1 agrees at 8 bases. The CDR3 is 15 residues long. CDR1 and CDR2 (germline): KGHSH, LQKENI. The CDR3: CASTPGQANTGELFF. In nucleotides, the CDR3 is TGTGCCAGCACACCGGGACAGGCGAACACCGGGGAGCTGTTTTTT.

A few counts support this clonotype. The genes are TRBV20-1 and TRBJ2-1, with 8 bases identical to TRBD2. Germline V gives CDR1 DFQATT, CDR2 SNEGSKA (reference sequence). This CDR3 contains 14 residues. Trimming cost V 2 bases and J 8 bases; bases outside gene matches: 8. CDR3 bases: TGCAGTGCTAGACCGGGACTAGGGGAAGATGAGCAGTTCTTC. Protein: CSARPGLGEDEQFF.

The V gene is TRBV4-2, the J gene TRBJ2-3, with 7 bases lining up with TRBD2. CDR1 is LGHNA and CDR2 is YNFKEQ in the germline V gene. The CDR3 extends over 16 amino acids. V shed 1 base, J shed 2 bases, and the junction held 6 bases outside the gene matches. The DNA for the CDR3 is TGTGCCAGCAGCCAAGGAGCTAGCGGCAACACAGATACGCAGTATTTT. This sequence encodes CASSQGASGNTDTQYF.

This clonotype has a count of ten or more. The V gene is TRBV30, the J gene TRBJ1-2; no reliable D call. CDR1 is GTSNPN, CDR2 SVGIG, per germline (reference sequence). The CDR3 loop spans 12 amino acids. Trimming took 0 bases from V and 8 from J, leaving 10 bases between them. CDR3 in amino acids: CAWSVASEGYTF. In nucleotides, the CDR3 is TGTGCCTGGAGTGTCGCGTCAGAGGGCTACACCTTC.

The sample holds many counts of this clonotype. This chain connects TRBV3-1 to TRBJ1-6; D is undetermined. V lost 0 bases, J lost 8 bases, and 8 bases lay in between. This CDR3 comprises 14 residues. Germline loops: CDR1 LGHDT, CDR2 YNNKEL (reference sequence). DNA for the CDR3: TGTGCCAGCAGCCAAGAGGTCGAGTATTCACCCCTCCACTTT. It specifies CASSQEVEYSPLHF.